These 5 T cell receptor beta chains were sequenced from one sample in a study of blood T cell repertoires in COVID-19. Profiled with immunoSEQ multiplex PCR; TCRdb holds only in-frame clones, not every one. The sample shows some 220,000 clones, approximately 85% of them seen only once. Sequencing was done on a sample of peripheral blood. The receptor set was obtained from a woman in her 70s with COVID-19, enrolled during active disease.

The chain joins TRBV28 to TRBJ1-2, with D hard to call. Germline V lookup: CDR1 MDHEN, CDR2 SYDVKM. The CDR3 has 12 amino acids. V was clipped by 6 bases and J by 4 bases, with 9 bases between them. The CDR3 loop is CASRDSSYGYTF. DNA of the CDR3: TGTGCCAGCAGGGACTCCTCCTATGGCTACACCTTC.

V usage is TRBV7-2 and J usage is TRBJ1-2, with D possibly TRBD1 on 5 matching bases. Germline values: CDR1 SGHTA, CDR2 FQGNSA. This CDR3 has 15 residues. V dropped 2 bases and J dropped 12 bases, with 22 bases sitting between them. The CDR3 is CASSLMEGMSGGDTF. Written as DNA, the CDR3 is TGTGCCAGCAGCTTAATGGAGGGGATGAGTGGGGGTGACACCTTC.

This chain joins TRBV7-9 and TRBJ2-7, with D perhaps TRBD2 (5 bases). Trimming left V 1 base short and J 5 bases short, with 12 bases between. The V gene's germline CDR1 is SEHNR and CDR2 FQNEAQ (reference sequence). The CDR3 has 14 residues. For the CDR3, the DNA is TGTGCCAGCAGCTTAGATAGGGAGCTTGACGAGCAGTACTTC. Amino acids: CASSLDRELDEQYF. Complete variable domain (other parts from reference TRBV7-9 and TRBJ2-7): DTGVSQNPRHKITKRGQNVTFRCDPISEHNRLYWYRQTLGQGPEFLTYFQNEAQLEKSRLLSDRFSAERPKGSFSTLEIQRTEQGDSAMYLCASSLDRELDEQYFGPGTRLTVT.

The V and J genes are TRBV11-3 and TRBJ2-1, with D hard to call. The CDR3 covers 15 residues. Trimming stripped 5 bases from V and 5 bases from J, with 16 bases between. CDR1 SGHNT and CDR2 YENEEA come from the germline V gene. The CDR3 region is CASSTRPPEDNEQFF. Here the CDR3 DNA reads TGTGCCAGCAGCACTCGTCCCCCCGAGGACAATGAGCAGTTCTTC.

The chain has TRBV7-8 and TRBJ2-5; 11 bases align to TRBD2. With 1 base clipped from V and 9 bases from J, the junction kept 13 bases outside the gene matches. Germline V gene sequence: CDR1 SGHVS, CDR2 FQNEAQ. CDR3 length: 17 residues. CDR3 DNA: TGTGCCAGCAGCTTAGGTTTAGCGGGGGGGAAGGAGAGGGCCCAGTACTTC. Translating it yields CASSLGLAGGKERAQYF. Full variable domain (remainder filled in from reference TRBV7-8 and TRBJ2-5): GAGVSQSPRYKVAKRGQDVALRCDPISGHVSLFWYQQALGQGPEFLTYFQNEAQLDKSGLPSDRFFAERPEGSVSTLKIQRTQQEDSAVYLCASSLGLAGGKERAQYFGPGTRLLVL.